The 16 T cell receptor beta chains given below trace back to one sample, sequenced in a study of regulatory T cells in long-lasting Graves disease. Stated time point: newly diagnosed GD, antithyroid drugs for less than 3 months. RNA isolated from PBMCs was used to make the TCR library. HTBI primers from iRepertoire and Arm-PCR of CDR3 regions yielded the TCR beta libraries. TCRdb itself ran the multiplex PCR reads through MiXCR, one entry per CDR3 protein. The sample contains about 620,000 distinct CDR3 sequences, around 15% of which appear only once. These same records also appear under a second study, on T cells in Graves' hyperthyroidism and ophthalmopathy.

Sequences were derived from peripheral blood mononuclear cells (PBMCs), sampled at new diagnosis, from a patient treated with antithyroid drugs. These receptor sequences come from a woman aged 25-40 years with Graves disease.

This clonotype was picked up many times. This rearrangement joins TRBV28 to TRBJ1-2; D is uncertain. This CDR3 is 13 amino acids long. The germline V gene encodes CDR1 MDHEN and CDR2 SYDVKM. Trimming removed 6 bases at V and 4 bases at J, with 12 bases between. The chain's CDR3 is CASSRMALYGYTF. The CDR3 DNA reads TGTGCCAGCAGCCGAATGGCCCTCTATGGCTACACCTTC.

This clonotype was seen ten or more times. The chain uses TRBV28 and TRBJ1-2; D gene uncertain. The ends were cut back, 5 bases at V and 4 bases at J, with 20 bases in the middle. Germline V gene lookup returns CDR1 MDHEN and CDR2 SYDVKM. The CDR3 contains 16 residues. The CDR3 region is CASSRSGASSVYGYTF. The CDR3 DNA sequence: TGTGCCAGCAGTCGGTCCGGCGCCTCCTCCGTCTATGGCTACACCTTC.

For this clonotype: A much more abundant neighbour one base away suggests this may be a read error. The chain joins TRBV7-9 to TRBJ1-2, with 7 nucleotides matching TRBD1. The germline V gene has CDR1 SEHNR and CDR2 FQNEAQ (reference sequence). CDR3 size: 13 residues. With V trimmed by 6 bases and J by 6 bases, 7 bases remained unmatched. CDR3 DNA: TGTGCCAGCAGTCCGGGACAGATTCATGGCTACACCTTC. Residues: CASSPGQIHGYTF.

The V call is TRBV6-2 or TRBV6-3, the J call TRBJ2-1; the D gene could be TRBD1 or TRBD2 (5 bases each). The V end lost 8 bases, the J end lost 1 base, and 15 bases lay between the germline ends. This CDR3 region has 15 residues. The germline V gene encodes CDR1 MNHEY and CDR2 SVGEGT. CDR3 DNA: TGTGCCAGCCAAAAGGTGGGGGAATCCTACAATGAGCAGTTCTTC. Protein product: CASQKVGESYNEQFF.

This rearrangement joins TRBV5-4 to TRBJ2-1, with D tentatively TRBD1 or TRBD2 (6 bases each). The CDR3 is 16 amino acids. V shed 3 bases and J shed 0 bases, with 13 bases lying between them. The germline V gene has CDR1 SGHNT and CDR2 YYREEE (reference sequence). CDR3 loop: CASSSEGTSSYNEQFF. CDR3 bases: TGTGCCAGCAGCTCGGAGGGGACAAGCTCCTACAATGAGCAGTTCTTC. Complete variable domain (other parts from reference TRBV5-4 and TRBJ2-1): ETGVTQSPTHLIKTRGQQVTLRCSSQSGHNTVSWYQQALGQGPQFIFQYYREEENGRGNFPPRFSGLQFPNYSSELNVNALELDDSALYLCASSSEGTSSYNEQFFGPGTRLTVL.

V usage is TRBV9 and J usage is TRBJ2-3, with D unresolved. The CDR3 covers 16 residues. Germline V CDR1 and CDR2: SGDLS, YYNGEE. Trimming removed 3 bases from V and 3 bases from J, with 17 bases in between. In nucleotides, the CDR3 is TGTGCCAGCAGCGGGAAGGAGCGCCTTAGGACAGATACGCAGTATTTT. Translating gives CASSGKERLRTDTQYF.

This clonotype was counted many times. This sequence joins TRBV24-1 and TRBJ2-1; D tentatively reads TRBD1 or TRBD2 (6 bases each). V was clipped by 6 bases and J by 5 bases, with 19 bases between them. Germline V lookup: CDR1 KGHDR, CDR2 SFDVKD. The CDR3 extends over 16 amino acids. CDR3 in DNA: TGTGCCACCAGTTCATGGGGGGCCCTTGGGGACAATGAGCAGTTCTTC. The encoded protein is CATSSWGALGDNEQFF.

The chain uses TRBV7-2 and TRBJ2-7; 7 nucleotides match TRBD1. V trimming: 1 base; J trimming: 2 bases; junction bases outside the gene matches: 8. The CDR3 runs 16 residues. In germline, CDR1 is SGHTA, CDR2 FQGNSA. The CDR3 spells CASSLDRRQGAYEQYF. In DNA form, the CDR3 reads TGTGCCAGCAGCTTAGATCGCAGACAGGGAGCCTACGAGCAGTACTTC.

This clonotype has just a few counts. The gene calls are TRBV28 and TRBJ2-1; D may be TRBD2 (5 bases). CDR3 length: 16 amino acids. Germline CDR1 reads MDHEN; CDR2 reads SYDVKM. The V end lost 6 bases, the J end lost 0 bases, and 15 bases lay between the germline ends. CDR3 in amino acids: CASRVREGSSYNEQFF. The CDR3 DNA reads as TGTGCCAGCAGGGTACGTGAGGGAAGCTCCTACAATGAGCAGTTCTTC.

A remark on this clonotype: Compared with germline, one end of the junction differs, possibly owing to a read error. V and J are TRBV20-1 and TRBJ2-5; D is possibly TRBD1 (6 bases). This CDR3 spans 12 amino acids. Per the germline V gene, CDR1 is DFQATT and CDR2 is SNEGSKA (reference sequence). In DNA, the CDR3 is TGCAGTGCTAGAAAAGGGGGAGAGACCCTGTACTTC. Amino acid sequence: CSARKGGETLYF.

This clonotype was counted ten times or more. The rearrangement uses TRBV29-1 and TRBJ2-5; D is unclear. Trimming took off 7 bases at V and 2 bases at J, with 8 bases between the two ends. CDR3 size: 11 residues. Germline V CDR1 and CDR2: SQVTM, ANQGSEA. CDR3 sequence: CSAFIQETQYF. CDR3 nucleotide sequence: TGCAGCGCCTTCATACAAGAGACCCAGTACTTC.

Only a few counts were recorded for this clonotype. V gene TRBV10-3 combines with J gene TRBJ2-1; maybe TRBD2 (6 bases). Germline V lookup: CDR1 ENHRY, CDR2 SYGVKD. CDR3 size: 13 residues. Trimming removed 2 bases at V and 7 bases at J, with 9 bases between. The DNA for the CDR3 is TGTGCCATCAGTGAGGTGACTAGAAATGAGCAGTTCTTC. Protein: CAISEVTRNEQFF.

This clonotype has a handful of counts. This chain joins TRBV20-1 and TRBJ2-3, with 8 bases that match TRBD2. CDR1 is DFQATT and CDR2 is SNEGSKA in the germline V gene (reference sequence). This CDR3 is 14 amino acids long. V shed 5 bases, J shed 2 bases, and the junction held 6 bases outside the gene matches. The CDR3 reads CSAFTSGATDTQYF. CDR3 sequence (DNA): TGCAGTGCTTTCACTAGCGGCGCCACAGATACGCAGTATTTT.

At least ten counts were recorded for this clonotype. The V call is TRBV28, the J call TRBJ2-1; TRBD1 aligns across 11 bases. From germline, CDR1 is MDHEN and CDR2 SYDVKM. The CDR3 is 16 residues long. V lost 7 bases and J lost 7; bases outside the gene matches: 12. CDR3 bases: TGTGCCAGCAACGGACAGGGGGCTAGGGCCTTTAATGAGCAGTTCTTC. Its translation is CASNGQGARAFNEQFF.

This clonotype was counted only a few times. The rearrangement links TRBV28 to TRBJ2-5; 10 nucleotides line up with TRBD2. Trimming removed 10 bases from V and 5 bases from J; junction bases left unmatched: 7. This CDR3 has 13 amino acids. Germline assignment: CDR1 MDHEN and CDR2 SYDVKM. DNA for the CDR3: TGTGCCACCGGTCTAGCGGGAGTTGAGACCCAGTACTTC. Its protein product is CATGLAGVETQYF. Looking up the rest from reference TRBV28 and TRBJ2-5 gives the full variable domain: DVKVTQSSRYLVKRTGEKVFLECVQDMDHENMFWYRQDPGLGLRLIYFSYDVKMKEKGDIPEGYSVSREKKERFSLILESASTNQTSMYLCATGLAGVETQYFGPGTRLLVL.

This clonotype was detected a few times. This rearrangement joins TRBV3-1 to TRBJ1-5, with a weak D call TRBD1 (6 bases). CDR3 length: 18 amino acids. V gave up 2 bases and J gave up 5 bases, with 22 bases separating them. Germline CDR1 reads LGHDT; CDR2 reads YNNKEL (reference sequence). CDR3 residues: CASSQFKPGQGYDQPQHF. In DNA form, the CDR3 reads TGTGCCAGCAGCCAATTCAAACCGGGACAAGGGTACGATCAGCCCCAGCATTTT.